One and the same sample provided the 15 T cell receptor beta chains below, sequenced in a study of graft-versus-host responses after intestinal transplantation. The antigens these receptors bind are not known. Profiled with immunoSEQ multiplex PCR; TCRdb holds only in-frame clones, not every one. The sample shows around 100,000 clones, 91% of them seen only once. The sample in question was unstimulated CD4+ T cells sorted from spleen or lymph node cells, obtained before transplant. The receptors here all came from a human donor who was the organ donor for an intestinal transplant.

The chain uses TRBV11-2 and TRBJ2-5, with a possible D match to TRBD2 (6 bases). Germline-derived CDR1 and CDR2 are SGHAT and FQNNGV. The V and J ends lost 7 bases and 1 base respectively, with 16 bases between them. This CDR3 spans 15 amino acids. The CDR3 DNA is TGTGCCAGCACCTGGGGCGGGAAACGCCAAGAGACCCAGTACTTC. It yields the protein CASTWGGKRQETQYF. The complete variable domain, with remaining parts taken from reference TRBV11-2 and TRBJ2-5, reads EAGVAQSPRYKIIEKRQSVAFWCNPISGHATLYWYQQILGQGPKLLIQFQNNGVVDDSQLPKDRFSAERLKGVDSTLKIQPAKLEDSAVYLCASTWGGKRQETQYFGPGTRLLVL.

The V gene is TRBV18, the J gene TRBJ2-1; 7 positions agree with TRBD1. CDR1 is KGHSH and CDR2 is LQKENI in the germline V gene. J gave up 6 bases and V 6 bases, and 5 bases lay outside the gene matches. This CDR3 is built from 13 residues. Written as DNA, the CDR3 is TGTGCCAGCTCCCGGGACAGCCTCAATGAGCAGTTCTTC. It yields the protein CASSRDSLNEQFF.

The CDR3 protein is CASSQAGGRDTDTQYF. The CDR3 coding sequence is TGCGCCAGCAGCCAAGCGGGGGGCCGGGACACAGATACGCAGTATTTT. The V call is TRBV4-1, the J call TRBJ2-3; D may be TRBD2 (7 bases). This CDR3 comprises 16 residues. V was cut by 1 base and J by 2 bases, with 13 bases left in between. CDR1 is MGHRA, CDR2 YSYEKL, per germline.

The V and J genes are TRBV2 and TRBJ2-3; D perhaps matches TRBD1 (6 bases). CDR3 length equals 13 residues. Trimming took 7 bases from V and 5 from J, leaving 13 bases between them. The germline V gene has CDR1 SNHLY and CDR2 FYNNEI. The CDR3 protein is CASMWGPRDTQYF. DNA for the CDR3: TGTGCCAGCATGTGGGGGCCGCGAGATACGCAGTATTTT.

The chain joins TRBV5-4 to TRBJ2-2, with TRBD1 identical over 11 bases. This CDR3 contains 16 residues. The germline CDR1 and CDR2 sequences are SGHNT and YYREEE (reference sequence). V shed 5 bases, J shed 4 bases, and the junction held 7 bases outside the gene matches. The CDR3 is CASSPPGTGGTGELFF. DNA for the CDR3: TGTGCCAGCAGTCCCCCTGGGACAGGGGGCACCGGGGAGCTGTTTTTT. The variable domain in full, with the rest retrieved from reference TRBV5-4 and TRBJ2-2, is ETGVTQSPTHLIKTRGQQVTLRCSSQSGHNTVSWYQQALGQGPQFIFQYYREEENGRGNFPPRFSGLQFPNYSSELNVNALELDDSALYLCASSPPGTGGTGELFFGEGSRLTVL.

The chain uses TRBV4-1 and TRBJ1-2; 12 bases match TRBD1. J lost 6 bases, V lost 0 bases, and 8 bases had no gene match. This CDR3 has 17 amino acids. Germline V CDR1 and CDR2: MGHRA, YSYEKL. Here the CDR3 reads CASSQDLGTGGRNGYTF. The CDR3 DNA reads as TGCGCCAGCAGCCAAGATCTAGGGACAGGGGGCAGAAATGGCTACACCTTC.

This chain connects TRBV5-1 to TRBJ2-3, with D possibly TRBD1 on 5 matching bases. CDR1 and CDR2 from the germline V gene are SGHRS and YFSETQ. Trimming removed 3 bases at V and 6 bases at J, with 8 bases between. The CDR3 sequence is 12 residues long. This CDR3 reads CASSSAGDTQYF. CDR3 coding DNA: TGCGCCAGCAGCTCCGCAGGGGATACGCAGTATTTT.

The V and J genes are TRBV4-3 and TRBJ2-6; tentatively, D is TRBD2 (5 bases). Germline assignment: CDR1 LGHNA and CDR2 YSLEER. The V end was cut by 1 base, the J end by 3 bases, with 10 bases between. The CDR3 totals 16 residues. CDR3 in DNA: TGCGCCAGCAGCCAAGTTGAGAGGGTTGGGGCCAACGTCCTGACTTTC. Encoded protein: CASSQVERVGANVLTF.

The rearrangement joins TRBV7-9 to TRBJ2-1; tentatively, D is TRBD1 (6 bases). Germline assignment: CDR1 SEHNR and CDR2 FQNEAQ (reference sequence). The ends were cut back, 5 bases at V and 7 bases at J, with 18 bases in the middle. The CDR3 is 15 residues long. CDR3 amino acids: CASSRLLIQGNEQFF. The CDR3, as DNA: TGTGCCAGCAGCCGCCTCCTAATACAGGGAAATGAGCAGTTCTTC.

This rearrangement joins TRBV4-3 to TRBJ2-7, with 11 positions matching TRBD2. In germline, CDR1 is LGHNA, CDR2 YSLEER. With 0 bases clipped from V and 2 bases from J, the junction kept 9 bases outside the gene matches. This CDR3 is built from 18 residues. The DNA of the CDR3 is TGCGCCAGCAGCCAAGAGAACTCCCTAGCGGGGGGAACCTACGAGCAGTACTTC. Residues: CASSQENSLAGGTYEQYF.

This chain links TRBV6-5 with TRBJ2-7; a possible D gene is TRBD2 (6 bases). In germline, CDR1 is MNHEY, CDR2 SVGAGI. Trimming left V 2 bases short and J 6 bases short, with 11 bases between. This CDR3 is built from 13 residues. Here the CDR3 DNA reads TGTGCCAGCAGTTACGCTGGGAGGAGCGAGCAGTACTTC. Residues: CASSYAGRSEQYF.

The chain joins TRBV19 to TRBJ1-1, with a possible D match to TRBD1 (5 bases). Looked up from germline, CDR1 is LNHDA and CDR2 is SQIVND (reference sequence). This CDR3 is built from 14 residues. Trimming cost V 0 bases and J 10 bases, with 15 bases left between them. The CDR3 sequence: CASSIDPTGFGAFF. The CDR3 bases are TGTGCCAGTAGTATAGATCCAACAGGATTCGGAGCTTTCTTT.

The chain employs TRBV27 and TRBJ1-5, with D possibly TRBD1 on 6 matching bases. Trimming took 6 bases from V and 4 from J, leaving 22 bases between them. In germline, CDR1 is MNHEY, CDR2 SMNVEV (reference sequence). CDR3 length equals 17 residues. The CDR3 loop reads CASSPNPWDITNQPQHF. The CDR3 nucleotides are TGTGCCAGCAGCCCGAATCCCTGGGACATTACGAATCAGCCCCAGCATTTT.

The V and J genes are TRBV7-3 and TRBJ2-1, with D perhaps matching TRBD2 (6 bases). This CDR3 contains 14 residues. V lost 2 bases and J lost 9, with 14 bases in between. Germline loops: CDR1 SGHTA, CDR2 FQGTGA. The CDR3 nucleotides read TGTGCCAGCAGCTTATCCGCGGGACGCCCTGAGCAGTTCTTC. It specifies CASSLSAGRPEQFF.

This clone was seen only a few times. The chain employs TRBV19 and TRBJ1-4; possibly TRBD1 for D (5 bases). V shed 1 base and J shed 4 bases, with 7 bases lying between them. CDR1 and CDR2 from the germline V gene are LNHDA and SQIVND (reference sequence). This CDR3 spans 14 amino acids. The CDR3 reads CASSIGQLNEKLFF. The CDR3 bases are TGTGCCAGTAGTATAGGACAGCTTAATGAAAAACTGTTTTTT.